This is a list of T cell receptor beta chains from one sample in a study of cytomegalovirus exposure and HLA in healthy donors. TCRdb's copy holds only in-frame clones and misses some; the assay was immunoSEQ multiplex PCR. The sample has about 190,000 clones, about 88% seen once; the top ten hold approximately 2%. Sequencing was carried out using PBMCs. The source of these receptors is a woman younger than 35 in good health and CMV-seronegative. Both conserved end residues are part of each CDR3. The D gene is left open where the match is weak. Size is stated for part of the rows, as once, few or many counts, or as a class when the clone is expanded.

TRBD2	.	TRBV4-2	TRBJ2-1	CASSQSSTSGLYNEQFF	TGTGCCAGCAGCCAATCCTCGACTAGCGGTCTCTACAATGAGCAGTTCTTC
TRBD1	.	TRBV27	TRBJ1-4	CASSPDRGWEKLFF	TGTGCCAGCAGTCCGGACAGGGGTTGGGAAAAACTGTTTTTT
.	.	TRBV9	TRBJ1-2	CASSVEPGINYGYTF	TGTGCCAGCAGCGTAGAACCAGGGATCAACTATGGCTACACCTTC
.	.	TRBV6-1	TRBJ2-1	CASSEARPPCYQFF	TGTGCCAGCAGTGAAGCGCGGCCCCCCTGCTACCAGTTCTTC
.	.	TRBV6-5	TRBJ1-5	CASSPRGGPQHF	TGTGCCAGCAGCCCGCGGGGGGGCCCCCAGCATTTT
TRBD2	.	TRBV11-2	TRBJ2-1	CASSLDPAGAYNEQFF	TGTGCCAGCAGCTTAGACCCAGCGGGGGCTTACAATGAGCAGTTCTTC
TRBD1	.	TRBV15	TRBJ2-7	CATSRLQGAGRNEQYF	TGTGCCACCAGCAGACTCCAGGGGGCAGGGAGGAACGAGCAGTACTTC
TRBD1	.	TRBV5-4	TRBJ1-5	CASSVQGTNQPQHF	TGTGCCAGCAGCGTACAGGGGACTAATCAGCCCCAGCATTTT
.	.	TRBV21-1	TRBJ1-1	CASSRGTGNPHPEAFF	TGTGCCAGCAGCAGGGGAACGGGGAACCCCCACCCTGAAGCTTTCTTT
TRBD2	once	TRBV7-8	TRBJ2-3	CASSSYGGAGDTQYF	TGTGCCAGCAGCTCCTACGGGGGGGCCGGGGATACGCAGTATTTT
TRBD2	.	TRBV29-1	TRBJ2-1	CSADVDSGKHNEQFF	TGCAGCGCCGACGTTGATAGCGGGAAACACAATGAGCAGTTCTTC
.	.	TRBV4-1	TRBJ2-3	CASSPGGPPGDTQYF	TGCGCCAGCAGCCCAGGAGGACCCCCGGGGGATACGCAGTATTTT
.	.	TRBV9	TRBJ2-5	CASSVGGLQETQYF	TGTGCCAGCAGCGTAGGTGGGCTCCAAGAGACCCAGTACTTC
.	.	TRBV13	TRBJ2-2	CASSLGLFANTGELFF	TGTGCCAGCAGCTTAGGACTATTCGCGAACACCGGGGAGCTGTTTTTT
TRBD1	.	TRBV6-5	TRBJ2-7	CASAKRDRYYEQYF	TGTGCCAGCGCCAAACGGGACAGATACTACGAGCAGTACTTC
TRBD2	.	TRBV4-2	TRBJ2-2	CASSQAARGSNTGELFF	TGTGCCAGCAGCCAAGCGGCCCGCGGGAGTAACACCGGGGAGCTGTTTTTT
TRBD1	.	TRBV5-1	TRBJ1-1	CASSFAGQGADTEAFF	TGCGCCAGCAGCTTCGCGGGACAGGGGGCAGACACTGAAGCTTTCTTT
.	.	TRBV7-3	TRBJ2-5	CASSLGGNAGETQYF	TGTGCCAGCAGCTTGGGCGGGAACGCCGGGGAGACCCAGTACTTC
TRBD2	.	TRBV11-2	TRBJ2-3	CASSSNGAGGLTDTQYF	TGTGCCAGCAGCTCCAATGGGGCGGGAGGACTCACAGATACGCAGTATTTT
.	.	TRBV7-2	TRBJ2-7	CASSLFVRTYEQYF	TGTGCCAGCAGCTTATTCGTCAGAACCTACGAGCAGTACTTC
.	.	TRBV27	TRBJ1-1	CASSLSPRASNTEAFF	TGTGCCAGCAGTTTATCTCCGAGAGCCTCGAACACTGAAGCTTTCTTT
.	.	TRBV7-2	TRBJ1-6	CASSPRQDYNSPLHF	TGTGCCAGCAGCCCCAGACAAGACTATAATTCACCCCTCCACTTT
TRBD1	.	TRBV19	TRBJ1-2	CASSISGGVGYGYTF	TGTGCCAGTAGTATCTCAGGGGGCGTTGGCTATGGCTACACCTTC
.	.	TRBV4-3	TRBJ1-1	CASSQGRDFNTEAFF	TGCGCCAGCAGCCAAGGCAGGGACTTTAACACTGAAGCTTTCTTT
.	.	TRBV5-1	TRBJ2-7	CASSSATAYEQYF	TGCGCCAGCAGCTCCGCCACGGCCTACGAGCAGTACTTC